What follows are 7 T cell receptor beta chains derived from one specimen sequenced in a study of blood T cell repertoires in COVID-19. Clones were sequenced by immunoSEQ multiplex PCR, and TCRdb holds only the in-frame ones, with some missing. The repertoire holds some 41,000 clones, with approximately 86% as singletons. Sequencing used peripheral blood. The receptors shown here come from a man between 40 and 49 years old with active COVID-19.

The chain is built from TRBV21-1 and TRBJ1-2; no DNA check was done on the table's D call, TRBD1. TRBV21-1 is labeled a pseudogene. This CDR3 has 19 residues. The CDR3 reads CASSTRGRGTSRKARCYTF. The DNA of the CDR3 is TGTGCCAGCAGCACCAGGGGCAGGGGTACTTCCCGCAAGGCAAGGTGCTACACCTTC.

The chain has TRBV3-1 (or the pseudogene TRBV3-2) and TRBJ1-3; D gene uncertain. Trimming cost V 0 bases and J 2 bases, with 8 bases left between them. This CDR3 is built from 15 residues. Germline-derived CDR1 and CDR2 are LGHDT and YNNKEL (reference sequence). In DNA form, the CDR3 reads TGTGCCAGCAGCCAAGATCGCATAGCTGGAAACACCATATATTTT. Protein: CASSQDRIAGNTIYF.

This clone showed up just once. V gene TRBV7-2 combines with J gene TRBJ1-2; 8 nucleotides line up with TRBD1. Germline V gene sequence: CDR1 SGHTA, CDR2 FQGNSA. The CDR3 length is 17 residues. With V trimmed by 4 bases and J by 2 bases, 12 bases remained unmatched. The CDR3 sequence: CASSSRTGWGTNYGYTF. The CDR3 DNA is TGTGCCAGCAGCTCCCGGACAGGGTGGGGAACCAACTATGGCTACACCTTC.

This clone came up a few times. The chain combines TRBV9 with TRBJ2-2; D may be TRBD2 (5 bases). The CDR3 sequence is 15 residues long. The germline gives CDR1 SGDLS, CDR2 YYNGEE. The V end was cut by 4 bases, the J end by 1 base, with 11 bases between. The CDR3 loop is CASSLRTENTGELFF. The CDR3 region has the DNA TGTGCCAGCAGCCTCCGGACTGAGAACACCGGGGAGCTGTTTTTT.

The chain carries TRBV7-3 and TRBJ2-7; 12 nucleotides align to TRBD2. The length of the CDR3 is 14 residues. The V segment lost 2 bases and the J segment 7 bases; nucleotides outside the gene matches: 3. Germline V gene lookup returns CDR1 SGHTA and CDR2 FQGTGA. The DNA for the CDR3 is TGTGCCAGCAGCTTAGGGACTAGCGGGTCAGAGCAGTACTTC. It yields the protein CASSLGTSGSEQYF.

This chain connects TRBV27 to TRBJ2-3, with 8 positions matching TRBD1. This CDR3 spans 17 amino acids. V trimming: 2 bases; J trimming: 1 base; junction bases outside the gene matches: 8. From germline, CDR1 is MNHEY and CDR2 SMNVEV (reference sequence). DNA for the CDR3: TGTGCCAGCAGTTTAATCCAGGGGGCAGCTGGCACAGATACGCAGTATTTT. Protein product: CASSLIQGAAGTDTQYF.

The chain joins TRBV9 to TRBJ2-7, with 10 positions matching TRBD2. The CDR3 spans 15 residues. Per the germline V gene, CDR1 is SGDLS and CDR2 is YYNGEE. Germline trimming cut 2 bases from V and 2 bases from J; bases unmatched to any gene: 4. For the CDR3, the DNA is TGTGCCAGCAGCGTCGGGACTAGCGTTGCCTACGAGCAGTACTTC. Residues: CASSVGTSVAYEQYF.